A single sample is the source of the 18 T cell receptor beta chains below, sequenced in a study of cytomegalovirus exposure and HLA in healthy donors. The PCR employed 60 Vbeta primers together with 13 Jbeta primers. The protocol was immunoSEQ multiplex PCR, while the TCRdb copy is restricted to in-frame clones and leaves out a portion. The profile shows around 120,000 clones, 9.5% of them singletons. Sequenced sample: PBMCs. These receptors originate from a man aged 25-40 years in good health and CMV-seronegative.

The genes are TRBV27 and TRBJ1-1; tentative D call: TRBD1 (6 bases). Trimming stripped 9 bases from V and 2 bases from J, with 13 bases between. Germline loops: CDR1 MNHEY, CDR2 SMNVEV (reference sequence). The CDR3 extends over 13 amino acids. As DNA, the CDR3 is TGTGCCAGAAGCTCGGACAGTAACACTGAAGCTTTCTTT. It specifies CARSSDSNTEAFF.

This chain connects TRBV12-5 to TRBJ1-1; D might be TRBD1 (6 bases). The CDR3 runs 17 residues. V gave up 0 bases and J gave up 0 bases, with 14 bases separating them. Germline CDR1 and CDR2: LGHNT and FRNRAP. The CDR3 region has the DNA TGTGCTAGTGGTTTGGTACTAGGGGGTACCATGAACACTGAAGCTTTCTTT. Its protein product is CASGLVLGGTMNTEAFF.

The chain joins TRBV7-9 to TRBJ1-3, with D unresolved. CDR1 and CDR2 (germline): SEHNR, FQNEAQ (reference sequence). There are 14 residues in the CDR3. V gave up 1 base and J gave up 3 bases, with 7 bases separating them. As DNA, the CDR3 is TGTGCCAGCAGCTTAGTTGGCATTGGAAACACCATATATTTT. This encodes CASSLVGIGNTIYF.

This rearrangement joins TRBV30 to TRBJ2-5; D call uncertain. The CDR3 sequence is 12 residues long. In germline, CDR1 is GTSNPN, CDR2 SVGIG (reference sequence). With 5 bases removed from V and 3 bases from J, the gap between germline ends came to 10 bases. The CDR3 here is CAWSGFEETQYF. CDR3 nucleotides: TGTGCCTGGTCAGGTTTTGAAGAGACCCAGTACTTC.

The chain recombines TRBV18 with TRBJ1-1; no reliable D call. The CDR3 sequence is 16 residues long. The germline V gene has CDR1 KGHSH and CDR2 LQKENI. V was trimmed by 3 bases and J by 1 base, leaving 15 bases between them. CDR3 sequence reads: CASSPPGGSKNTEAFF. CDR3 in DNA: TGTGCCAGCTCACCCCCAGGAGGGAGTAAGAACACTGAAGCTTTCTTT.

This clone was detected a few times. The chain uses TRBV7-9 and TRBJ2-7, with D uncertain. The CDR3 totals 11 residues. Germline V gene data show CDR1 as SEHNR and CDR2 as FQNEAQ (reference sequence). V was cut by 5 bases and J by 4 bases, with 6 bases left in between. CDR3 sequence: CASSLSYEQYF. As DNA, the CDR3 is TGTGCCAGCAGCCTTAGTTACGAGCAGTACTTC.

This clone appeared a few times. The rearrangement joins TRBV4-1 to TRBJ2-5; the D is unclear. This CDR3 is 14 amino acids long. The V and J ends lost 0 bases and 2 bases respectively, with 7 bases between them. Germline CDR1 and CDR2: MGHRA and YSYEKL. CDR3 loop: CASSQEWQQETQYF. CDR3 nucleotides: TGCGCCAGCAGCCAAGAATGGCAGCAAGAGACCCAGTACTTC.

This clone has more than one count but fewer than ten. The chain carries TRBV11-2 and TRBJ2-7; TRBD1 matches 7 bases. V shed 5 bases and J 5 bases; nucleotides not matched to a gene: 15. Germline V lookup: CDR1 SGHAT, CDR2 FQNNGV. The CDR3 runs 16 residues. The CDR3 sequence is CASSPPPRQGDHEQYF. In DNA, the CDR3 is TGTGCCAGCAGCCCCCCACCTCGGCAGGGGGACCACGAGCAGTACTTC. The complete variable domain, with remaining parts taken from reference TRBV11-2 and TRBJ2-7, reads EAGVAQSPRYKIIEKRQSVAFWCNPISGHATLYWYQQILGQGPKLLIQFQNNGVVDDSQLPKDRFSAERLKGVDSTLKIQPAKLEDSAVYLCASSPPPRQGDHEQYFGPGTRLTVT.

The rearrangement joins TRBV6-5 to TRBJ1-3; D might be TRBD1 (5 bases). CDR1 is MNHEY and CDR2 is SVGAGI in the germline V gene. Trimming left V 0 bases short and J 2 bases short, with 8 bases between. The CDR3 has 15 amino acids. This chain's CDR3 is CASSYSKGTGNTIYF. CDR3 DNA sequence: TGTGCCAGCAGTTACTCTAAGGGGACTGGAAACACCATATATTTT.

V gene TRBV7-9 combines with J gene TRBJ2-3, with TRBD2 matching over 7 bases. CDR1 is SEHNR and CDR2 is FQNEAQ in the germline V gene (reference sequence). The junction had 1 base not matched to a gene; V was cut back by 1 base and J by 0 bases. This CDR3 comprises 15 residues. DNA of the CDR3: TGTGCCAGCAGCTTAGGGGAGGGGAGCACAGATACGCAGTATTTT. Protein: CASSLGEGSTDTQYF.

This sequence joins TRBV25-1 and TRBJ1-1; D gene ambiguous. This CDR3 region has 12 residues. V lost 3 bases, J lost 13 bases, and 15 bases lay in between. CDR1 is MGHDK and CDR2 is SYGVNS in the germline V gene. CDR3 in DNA: TGTGCCAGCAGTGACCCGGGCCGGAGGGTTTTCTTT. Translation gives CASSDPGRRVFF.

The table lists this clone with a few counts. The V gene is TRBV5-1, the J gene TRBJ2-3, with 7 bases aligning to TRBD1. Trimming at V came to 0 bases and at J to 4 bases, leaving 5 bases not matched to a gene. Germline-derived CDR1 and CDR2 are SGHRS and YFSETQ. The CDR3 sequence is 15 residues long. The CDR3, as DNA: TGCGCCAGCAGCTTGGAAGGGGGCCTGGCAGATACGCAGTATTTT. Translation: CASSLEGGLADTQYF.

This clone came up a few times. This rearrangement joins TRBV9 to TRBJ2-1, with 9 bases that match TRBD1. Per germline, CDR1 SGDLS and CDR2 YYNGEE. J lost 6 bases, V lost 4 bases, and 5 bases had no gene match. There are 14 residues in the CDR3. The CDR3 nucleotides are TGTGCCAGCAGCTCCAGGACAGGGGTCAATGAGCAGTTCTTC. Its protein is CASSSRTGVNEQFF.

This clone was seen a few times. The chain employs TRBV7-2 and TRBJ2-5; TRBD1 might be the D (5 bases). V was shortened by 1 base and J by 5 bases, with 17 bases between the two germline ends. CDR1 and CDR2 (germline): SGHTA, FQGNSA. The CDR3 loop spans 16 amino acids. CDR3 bases: TGTGCCAGCAGCTTAGACAGGCCCCGATTGGGGGAGACCCAGTACTTC. Its protein is CASSLDRPRLGETQYF.

The CDR3 DNA reads as TGTGCCAGCAGCCTCGGACAGGCCAATCAGCCCCAGCATTTT. Translated: CASSLGQANQPQHF. This chain links TRBV5-6 with TRBJ1-5; 7 bases map to TRBD1. Germline CDR1 and CDR2: SGHDT and YYEEEE. Losses at the gene ends were 4 bases for V and 3 bases for J; bases not matched to a gene: 4. The CDR3 loop spans 14 amino acids.

This clone was seen only a few times. The V and J genes are TRBV7-2 and TRBJ2-7, with unresolved D. Trimming shortened V by 1 base and J by 3 bases, and 13 bases separated the two germline ends. The CDR3 extends over 15 amino acids. The germline V gene has CDR1 SGHTA and CDR2 FQGNSA. This CDR3 is CASSLGGGDIYEQYF. CDR3 sequence (DNA): TGTGCCAGCAGCTTAGGCGGCGGAGATATCTACGAGCAGTACTTC.

This clone occurred a few times. The chain is built from TRBV20-1 and TRBJ2-7; D unresolved. CDR1 and CDR2 (germline): DFQATT, SNEGSKA (reference sequence). The CDR3 is 11 residues long. Trimming stripped 6 bases from V and 4 bases from J, with 10 bases between. The CDR3 coding sequence is TGCAGTGCCGTCGGTCCTTACGAGCAGTACTTC. This codes for CSAVGPYEQYF.

This clone has just a few counts. This sequence joins TRBV6-5 and TRBJ1-1, with TRBD1 matching 7 bases. The CDR3 length is 13 residues. Germline values: CDR1 MNHEY, CDR2 SVGAGI. After removal of 7 bases from V and 5 bases from J, the junction contained 7 bases not matched to a gene. This chain's CDR3 is CASNPTGMTEAFF. DNA of the CDR3: TGTGCCAGCAACCCGACAGGGATGACTGAAGCTTTCTTT.